This note documents a single TCR beta chain sequence. Its cognate antigen is unknown. The sample originates from a study of molecular identifiers for immune sequencing clone quantification. Study at large: Replicates split RNA from around 18,000 or 91,000 naive CD8 cells five ways, and the researchers sequenced four portions.

TCRdb called the PCR reads again in MiXCR, with one record for every CDR3 protein. The repertoire holds 600,000 to 650,000 distinct CDR3 sequences, with approximately 20% as singletons. Sorting captured naive CD8 T cells as CD8+CD4-CCR7+CD45RA+. Trimming pared 0 bases from V and 2 bases from J, leaving 9 bases between. The CDR3 loop spans 14 amino acids. In germline, CDR1 is SGDLS, CDR2 YYNGEE. Whole-study findings and limits: Over 98% of effector molecules, yet under 1% of naive-cell molecules, were held by clones above 20 RNA copies.

The source of this sequence is a human donor in good health. Some libraries in this study had Jurkat cell RNA spiked in. This rearrangement joins TRBV9 to TRBJ2-7; tentative D call: TRBD1 (6 bases). Sequenced material: naive CD8+ T cells from blood, with Jurkat cell RNA spiked in. Documented subset: FACS-sorted CD8+CD4-CCR7+CD45RA+ naive T cells. This CDR3 is CASSVGKGAYEQYF. The CDR3 region has the DNA TGTGCCAGCAGCGTAGGAAAGGGGGCCTACGAGCAGTACTTC.